Listed below are T cell receptor beta chains from one sample, sequenced in a study of PD-L1 blockade in urothelial cancer. Sequenced by immunoSEQ multiplex PCR; TCRdb stores in-frame clones only, minus some. The table records tens of thousands of clones, 88% of them present only once. Sequencing was performed on PBMCs, taken around atezolizumab (anti-PD-L1) treatment. The receptors shown here come from a man aged 60 to 75 with urothelial cancer. Both conserved end residues are part of each CDR3. A D gene is named only where the DNA matches it firmly. The size entry is marked missing in some rows and otherwise reads once, few, many or a size class.

size | J | D | V | DNA | CDR3
- | TRBJ1-5 | - | TRBV5-5 | TGTGCCAGCAGCCGCGGGGCGGATAGCAATCAGCCCCAGCATTTT | CASSRGADSNQPQHF
few | TRBJ2-1 | TRBD2 | TRBV4-3 | TGCGCCAGCAGCCAAGGTCCGACAGGCCCAGCGGGAGGGGGAGAGCAGTTCTTC | CASSQGPTGPAGGGEQFF
- | TRBJ1-4 | - | TRBV30 | TGTGCCTGGAGTGGGCAGGAGGGGGAAAAACTGTTTTTT | CAWSGQEGEKLFF
- | TRBJ1-1 | TRBD1 | TRBV5-1 | TGCGCCAGCAGCCTTGACAGGGGTAATGCTTTCTTT | CASSLDRGNAFF
- | TRBJ2-7 | - | TRBV2 | TGTGCCAGCAGGGCTCTCGAGGGGAGGGGGTACGAGCAGTACTTC | CASRALEGRGYEQYF
- | TRBJ1-1 | TRBD1 | TRBV5-6 | TGTGCCAGCATCCAGGGGGTGCTGAACACTGAAGCTTTCTTT | CASIQGVLNTEAFF
- | TRBJ2-7 | - | TRBV18 | TGTGCCAGCTCACCTGCGGGCGAGCAGTACTTC | CASSPAGEQYF
- | TRBJ2-7 | TRBD2 | TRBV19 | TGTGCCAGTACCATGGGAGCAGCGGGGGGTACCGAGCAGTACTTC | CASTMGAAGGTEQYF
- | TRBJ2-2 | TRBD1 | TRBV5-1 | TGCGCCAGCAGCCACAGACAGGGAAGGAACACCGGGGAGCTGTTTTTT | CASSHRQGRNTGELFF
- | TRBJ2-2 | TRBD2 | TRBV2 | TGTGCCAGCAGTCCACTAGCGGTTAACACCGGGGAGCTGTTTTTT | CASSPLAVNTGELFF
- | TRBJ2-2 | - | TRBV6-6 | TGTGCCAGCAGCCAGGGGACCGGGGAGCTGTTTTTT | CASSQGTGELFF
- | TRBJ2-1 | - | TRBV9 | TGTGCCAGCAGCGTATTCGGACAGAACAATGAGCAGTTCTTC | CASSVFGQNNEQFF
- | TRBJ2-1 | - | TRBV5-6 | TGTGCCAGCAGCTTCAACGTCGGGAGAATCTCCTACAATGAGCAGTTCTTC | CASSFNVGRISYNEQFF
- | TRBJ2-5 | TRBD2 | TRBV9 | TGTGCCAGCAGCGCGGAGACTAGCGGAGGGTCAGCCCAAGAGACCCAGTACTTC | CASSAETSGGSAQETQYF
- | TRBJ2-3 | - | TRBV5-1 | TGCGCCAGTACAAAAGCGGTAACGTCCACAGATACGCAGTATTTT | CASTKAVTSTDTQYF